Here is one T cell receptor beta chain with its context. The data stem from a study of blood T cell repertoires in COVID-19. About the research overall: Samples taken during acute and convalescent COVID-19 were collected in the United States, Italy and Spain.

Using immunoSEQ multiplex PCR, the repertoire was profiled, and TCRdb retains in-frame clones only, with some absent. There are around 310,000 clones in the sample; about 89% occur only once, and around an eighth lies in the top ten. The germline V gene has CDR1 SNHLY and CDR2 FYNNEI. V lost 2 bases and J lost 7, with 12 bases in between. The CDR3 has 15 residues. This chain connects TRBV2 to TRBJ1-6; a possible D gene is TRBD1 (5 bases). The sample taken for sequencing was peripheral blood. The clonotype originates from a woman between 55 and 75 years old with acute or convalescent COVID-19. The CDR3 sequence: CASSEMLGRNSPLHF. The CDR3 region has the DNA TGTGCCAGCAGTGAAATGTTGGGGCGGAATTCACCCCTCCACTTT.